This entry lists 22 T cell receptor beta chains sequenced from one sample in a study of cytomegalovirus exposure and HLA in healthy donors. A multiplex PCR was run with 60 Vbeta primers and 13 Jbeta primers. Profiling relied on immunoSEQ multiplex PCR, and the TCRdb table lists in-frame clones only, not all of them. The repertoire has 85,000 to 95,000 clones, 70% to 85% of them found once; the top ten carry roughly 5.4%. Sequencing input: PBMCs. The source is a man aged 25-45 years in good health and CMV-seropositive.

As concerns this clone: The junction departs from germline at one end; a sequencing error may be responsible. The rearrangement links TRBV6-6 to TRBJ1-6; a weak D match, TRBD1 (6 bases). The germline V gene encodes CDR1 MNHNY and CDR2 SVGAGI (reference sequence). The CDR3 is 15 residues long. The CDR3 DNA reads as TGTGCCAGCAGCCCGGACAGCCTATATAATTCGCCCCTCCACTTT. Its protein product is CASSPDSLYNSPLHF.

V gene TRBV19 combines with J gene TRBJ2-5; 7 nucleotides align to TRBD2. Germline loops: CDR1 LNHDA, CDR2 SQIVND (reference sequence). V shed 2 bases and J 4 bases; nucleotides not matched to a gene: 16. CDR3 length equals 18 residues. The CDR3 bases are TGTGCCAGTAGTATATCCCTCAGCGGGATTTTGGGAAGAGAGACCCAGTACTTC. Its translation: CASSISLSGILGRETQYF.

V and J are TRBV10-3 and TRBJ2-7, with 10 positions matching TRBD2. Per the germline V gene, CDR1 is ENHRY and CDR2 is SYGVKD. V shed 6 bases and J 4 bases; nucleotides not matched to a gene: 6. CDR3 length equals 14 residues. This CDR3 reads CAIRPGSGGYEQYF. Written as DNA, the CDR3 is TGTGCCATCAGGCCGGGTAGCGGGGGGTACGAGCAGTACTTC.

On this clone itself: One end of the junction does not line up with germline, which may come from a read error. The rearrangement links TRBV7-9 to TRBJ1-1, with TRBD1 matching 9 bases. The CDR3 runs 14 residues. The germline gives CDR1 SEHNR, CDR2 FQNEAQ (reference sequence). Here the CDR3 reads CSSSITGTGPEAFF. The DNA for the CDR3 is TGTTCCAGCAGCATAACCGGGACAGGGCCTGAAGCTTTCTTT.

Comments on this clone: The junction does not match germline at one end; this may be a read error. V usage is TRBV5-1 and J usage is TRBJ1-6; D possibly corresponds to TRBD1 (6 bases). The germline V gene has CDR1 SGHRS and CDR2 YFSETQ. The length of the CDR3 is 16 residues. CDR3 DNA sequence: TGCGCCAGCAGGGCGGGGGCCAGCTCCTATAATTCACCCCTCCGCTTT. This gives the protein CASRAGASSYNSPLRF.

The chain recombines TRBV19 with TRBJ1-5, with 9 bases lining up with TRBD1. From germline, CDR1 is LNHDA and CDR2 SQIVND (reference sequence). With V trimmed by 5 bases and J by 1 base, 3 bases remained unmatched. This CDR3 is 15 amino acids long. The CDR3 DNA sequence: TGTGCCAGTAGTTTACAGGGGGCAAGCAATCAGCCCCAGCATTTT. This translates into CASSLQGASNQPQHF.

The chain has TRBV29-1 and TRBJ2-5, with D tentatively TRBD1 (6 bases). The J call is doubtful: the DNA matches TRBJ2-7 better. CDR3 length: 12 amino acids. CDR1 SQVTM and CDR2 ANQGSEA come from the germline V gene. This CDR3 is CSVRPGADEQYF. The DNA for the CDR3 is TGCAGCGTCCGCCCAGGGGCCGACGAGCAGTACTTC.

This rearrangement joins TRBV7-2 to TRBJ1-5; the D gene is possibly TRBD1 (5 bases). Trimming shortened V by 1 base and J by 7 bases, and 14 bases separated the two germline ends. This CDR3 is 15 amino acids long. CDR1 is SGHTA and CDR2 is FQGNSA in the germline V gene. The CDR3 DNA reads TGTGCCAGCAGCTTAGGAGGGACGCGGGGCCAGCCCCAGCATTTT. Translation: CASSLGGTRGQPQHF.

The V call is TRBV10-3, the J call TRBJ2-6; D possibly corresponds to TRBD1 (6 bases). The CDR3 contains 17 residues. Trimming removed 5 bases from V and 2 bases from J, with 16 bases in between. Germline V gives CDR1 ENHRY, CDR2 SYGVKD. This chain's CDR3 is CAISTGTSSTGANVLTF. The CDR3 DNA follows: TGTGCCATCAGTACCGGGACATCCTCCACTGGGGCCAACGTCCTGACTTTC.

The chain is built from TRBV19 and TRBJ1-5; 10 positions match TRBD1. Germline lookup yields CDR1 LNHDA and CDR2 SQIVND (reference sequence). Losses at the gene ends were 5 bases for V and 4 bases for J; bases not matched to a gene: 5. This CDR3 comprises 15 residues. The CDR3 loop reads CASSARTGGNQPQHF. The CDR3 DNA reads TGTGCCAGTAGTGCTCGGACAGGGGGGAATCAGCCCCAGCATTTT. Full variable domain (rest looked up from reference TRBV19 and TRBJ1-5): DGGITQSPKYLFRKEGQNVTLSCEQNLNHDAMYWYRQDPGQGLRLIYYSQIVNDFQKGDIAEGYSVSREKKESFPLTVTSAQKNPTAFYLCASSARTGGNQPQHFGDGTRLSIL.

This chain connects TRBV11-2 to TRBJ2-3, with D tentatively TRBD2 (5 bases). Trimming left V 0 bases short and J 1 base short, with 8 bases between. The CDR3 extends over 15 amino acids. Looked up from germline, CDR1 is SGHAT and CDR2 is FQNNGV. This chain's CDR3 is CASSLDGRGTDTQYF. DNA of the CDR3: TGTGCCAGCAGCTTAGATGGGCGGGGCACAGATACGCAGTATTTT.

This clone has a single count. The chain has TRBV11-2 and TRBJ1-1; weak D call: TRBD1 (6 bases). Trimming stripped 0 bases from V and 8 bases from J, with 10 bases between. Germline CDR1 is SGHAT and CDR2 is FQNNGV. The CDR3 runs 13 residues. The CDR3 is CASSLDLGGEAFF. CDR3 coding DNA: TGTGCCAGCAGCTTAGATCTTGGGGGCGAAGCTTTCTTT.

The CDR3 bases are TGCGCCAGCAGCTTATGGGGGGAGAACACTGAAGCTTTCTTT. As protein: CASSLWGENTEAFF. The chain recombines TRBV5-1 with TRBJ1-1, with D perhaps matching TRBD1 (5 bases). The V gene's germline CDR1 is SGHRS and CDR2 YFSETQ. The length of the CDR3 is 14 residues. V shed 2 bases and J shed 1 base, with 9 bases lying between them.

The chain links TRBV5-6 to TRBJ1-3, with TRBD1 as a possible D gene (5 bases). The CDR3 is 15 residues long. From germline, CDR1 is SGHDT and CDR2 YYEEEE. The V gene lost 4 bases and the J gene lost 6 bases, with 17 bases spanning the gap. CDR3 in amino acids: CASSPFGGGVNTIYF. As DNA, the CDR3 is TGTGCCAGCAGCCCTTTCGGGGGAGGGGTAAACACCATATATTTT.

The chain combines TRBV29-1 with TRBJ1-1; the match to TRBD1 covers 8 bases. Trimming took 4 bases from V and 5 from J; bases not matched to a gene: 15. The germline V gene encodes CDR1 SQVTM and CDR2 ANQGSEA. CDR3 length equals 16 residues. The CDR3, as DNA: TGCAGCGTTGTGGGGCCGGACAGGGCGGTCAGAACTGAAGCTTTCTTT. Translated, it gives CSVVGPDRAVRTEAFF.

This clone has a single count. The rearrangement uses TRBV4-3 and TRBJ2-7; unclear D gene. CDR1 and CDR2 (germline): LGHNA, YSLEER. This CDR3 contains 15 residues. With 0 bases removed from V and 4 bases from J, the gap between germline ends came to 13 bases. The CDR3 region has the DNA TGCGCCAGCAGCCAAGATCGTGACATGGTATACGAGCAGTACTTC. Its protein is CASSQDRDMVYEQYF.

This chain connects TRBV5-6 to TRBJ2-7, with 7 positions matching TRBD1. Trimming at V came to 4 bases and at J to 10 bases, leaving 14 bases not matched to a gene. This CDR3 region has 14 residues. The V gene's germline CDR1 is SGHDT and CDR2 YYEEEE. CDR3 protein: CASSTWDSITRQYV. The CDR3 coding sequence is TGTGCCAGCAGCACATGGGACAGCATTACGAGACAGTACGTC.

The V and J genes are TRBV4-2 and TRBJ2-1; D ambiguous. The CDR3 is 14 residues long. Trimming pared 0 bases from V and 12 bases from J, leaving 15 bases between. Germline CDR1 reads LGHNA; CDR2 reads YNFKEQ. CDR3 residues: CASSQDGSGGAQFF. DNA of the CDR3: TGTGCCAGCAGCCAAGATGGCAGTGGCGGAGCGCAGTTCTTC.

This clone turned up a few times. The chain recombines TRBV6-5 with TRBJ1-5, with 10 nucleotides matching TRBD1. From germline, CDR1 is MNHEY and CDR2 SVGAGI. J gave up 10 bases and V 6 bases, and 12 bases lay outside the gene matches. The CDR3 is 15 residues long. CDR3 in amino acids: CASRPGTGVGQPQHF. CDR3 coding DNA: TGTGCCAGCAGACCCGGGACAGGGGTCGGTCAACCCCAGCATTTT.

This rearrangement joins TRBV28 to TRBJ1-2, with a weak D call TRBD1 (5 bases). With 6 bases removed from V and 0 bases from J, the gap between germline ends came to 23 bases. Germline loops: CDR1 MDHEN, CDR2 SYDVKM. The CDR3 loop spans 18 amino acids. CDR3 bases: TGTGCCAGCAGGTCCTACAGTGGGGGACTGATTACTAACTATGGCTACACCTTC. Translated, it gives CASRSYSGGLITNYGYTF.

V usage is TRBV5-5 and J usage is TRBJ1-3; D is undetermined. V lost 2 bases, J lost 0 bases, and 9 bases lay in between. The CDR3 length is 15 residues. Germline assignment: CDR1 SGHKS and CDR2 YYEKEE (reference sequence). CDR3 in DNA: TGTGCCAGCAGCTTAGCGGACTACTCTGGAAACACCATATATTTT. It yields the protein CASSLADYSGNTIYF. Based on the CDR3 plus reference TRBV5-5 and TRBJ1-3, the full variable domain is DAGVTQSPTHLIKTRGQQVTLRCSPISGHKSVSWYQQVLGQGPQFIFQYYEKEERGRGNFPDRFSARQFPNYSSELNVNALLLGDSALYLCASSLADYSGNTIYFGEGSWLTVV.

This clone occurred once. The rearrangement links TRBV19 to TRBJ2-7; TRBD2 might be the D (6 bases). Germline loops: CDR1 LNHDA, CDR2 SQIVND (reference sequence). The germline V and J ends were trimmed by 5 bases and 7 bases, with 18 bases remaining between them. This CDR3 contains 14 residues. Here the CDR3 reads CASSSGTGAVEQYF. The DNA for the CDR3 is TGTGCCAGTAGTTCCGGGACTGGGGCGGTGGAGCAGTACTTC.